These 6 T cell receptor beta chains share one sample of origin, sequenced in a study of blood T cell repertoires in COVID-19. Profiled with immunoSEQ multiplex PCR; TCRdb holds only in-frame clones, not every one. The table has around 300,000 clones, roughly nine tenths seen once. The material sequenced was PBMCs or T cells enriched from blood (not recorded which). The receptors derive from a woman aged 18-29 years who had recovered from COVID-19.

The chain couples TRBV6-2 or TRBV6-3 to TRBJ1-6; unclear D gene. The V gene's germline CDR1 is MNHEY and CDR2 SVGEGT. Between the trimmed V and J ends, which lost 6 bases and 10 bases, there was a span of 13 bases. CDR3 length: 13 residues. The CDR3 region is CASSPALRSPLHF. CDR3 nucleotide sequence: TGTGCCAGCAGCCCGGCTTTGCGGTCACCCCTCCACTTT.

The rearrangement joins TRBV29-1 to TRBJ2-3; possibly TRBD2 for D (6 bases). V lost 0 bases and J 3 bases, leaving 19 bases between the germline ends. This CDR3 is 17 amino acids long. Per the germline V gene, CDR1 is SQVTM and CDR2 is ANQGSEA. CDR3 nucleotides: TGCAGCGTTGAAGATAGCCTAGCGTTAACTGGGACAGATACGCAGTATTTT. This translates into CSVEDSLALTGTDTQYF.

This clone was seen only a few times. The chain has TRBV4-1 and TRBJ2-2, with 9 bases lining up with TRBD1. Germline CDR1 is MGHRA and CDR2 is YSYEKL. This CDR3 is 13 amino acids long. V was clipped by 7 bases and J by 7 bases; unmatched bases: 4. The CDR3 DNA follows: TGCGCCAGCAAAGACAGGGGGAACGGGGAGCTGTTTTTT. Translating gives CASKDRGNGELFF.

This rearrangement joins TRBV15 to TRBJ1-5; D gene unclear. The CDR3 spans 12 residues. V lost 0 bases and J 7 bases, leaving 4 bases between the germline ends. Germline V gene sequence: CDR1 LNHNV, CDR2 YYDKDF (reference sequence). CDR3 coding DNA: TGTGCCACCAGCAGAGAACGGCAGCCCCAGCATTTT. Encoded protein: CATSRERQPQHF.

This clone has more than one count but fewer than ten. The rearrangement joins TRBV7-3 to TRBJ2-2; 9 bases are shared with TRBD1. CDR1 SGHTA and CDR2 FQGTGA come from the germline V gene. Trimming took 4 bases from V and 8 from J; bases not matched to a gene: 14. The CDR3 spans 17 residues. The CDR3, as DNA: TGTGCCAGCAGCTCAAATAGAGGGACAGGGAACCGAGGGGAGCTGTTTTTT. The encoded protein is CASSSNRGTGNRGELFF.

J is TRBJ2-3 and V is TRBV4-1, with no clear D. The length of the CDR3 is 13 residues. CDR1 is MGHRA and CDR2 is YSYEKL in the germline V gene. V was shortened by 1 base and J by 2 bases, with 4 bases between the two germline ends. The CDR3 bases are TGCGCCAGCAGCCAAGTTATCACAGATACGCAGTATTTT. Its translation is CASSQVITDTQYF.